The 30 T cell receptor beta chains below come from one sample, sequenced in a study of CXCR3-negative and CXCR3-positive naive CD8 T cells. The study, taken as a whole, reports: TRB CDR3 hydrophobicity was greater in CXCR3-positive naive cells than in CXCR3-negative naive cells.

These TCRs' antigens remain unknown. cDNA libraries for TRB were generated by 5' RACE incorporating UMI labels. One entry per CDR3 protein, without DNA, is what TCRdb gives after re-calling the 5' RACE reads. This sample's clone table lists tens of thousands of distinct CDR3 sequences. The specimen was naive CXCR3+ CD8+ T cells from blood. Noted subset: CD45RO-CCR7+CD27+CD95- naive CD8+ T cells expressing CXCR3 (TNR3+). The receptors come from a human donor in good health. Some clones in this sample may be carry-over from other donors' samples.

The chain links TRBV20-1 to TRBJ1-2; TCRdb's D call, TRBD1, is unchecked because there is no DNA. The CDR3 is 11 residues long. Germline values: CDR1 DFQATT, CDR2 SNEGSKA (reference sequence). CDR3 protein: CSAPSGGGYTF.

This chain joins TRBV6-2 or TRBV6-3 and TRBJ2-1; the TCRdb D gene call, TRBD2, has no DNA to confirm it. Germline V gene lookup returns CDR1 MNHEY and CDR2 SVGEGT. CDR3 length: 14 amino acids. The CDR3 sequence is CASTGLARVDEQFF.

The V call is TRBV5-5, the J call TRBJ2-2; the D call from TCRdb, TRBD1, cannot be confirmed without DNA. Looked up from germline, CDR1 is SGHKS and CDR2 is YYEKEE (reference sequence). The CDR3 is 17 residues long. CDR3 region: CASSPEYTGYYTGELFF.

V is TRBV12-5 and J is TRBJ2-7. This CDR3 spans 12 amino acids. Germline CDR1 LGHNT, CDR2 FRNRAP. The CDR3 protein is CASGFVVSEQYF.

The genes are TRBV19 and TRBJ2-7; lacking DNA, the TRBD1 call made by TCRdb goes unchecked. This CDR3 region has 14 residues. Germline assignment: CDR1 LNHDA and CDR2 SQIVND (reference sequence). CDR3 sequence: CASSTTGGSYEQYF.

This sequence joins TRBV29-1 and TRBJ2-3; the TCRdb call, TRBD1, lacks DNA for checking. This CDR3 is 16 amino acids long. Germline V gene sequence: CDR1 SQVTM, CDR2 ANQGSEA. CDR3 sequence: CSVDKILQGGTDTQYF.

The J gene is TRBJ2-7, the V gene TRBV28. Germline CDR1 reads MDHEN; CDR2 reads SYDVKM. The CDR3 extends over 14 amino acids. CDR3 region: CASSFLGGNYEQYF.

This chain uses TRBV12-3 or TRBV12-4 with TRBJ2-3. This CDR3 is 12 amino acids long. CDR3 region: CASSVLSDTQYF.

The gene calls are TRBV20-1 and TRBJ2-1; with no DNA, the TCRdb D assignment of TRBD1 cannot be verified. Germline V lookup: CDR1 DFQATT, CDR2 SNEGSKA (reference sequence). The CDR3 is 13 residues long. The CDR3 region is CSASWGADNEQFF.

This rearrangement joins TRBV19 to TRBJ2-1; TCRdb outputs TRBD1, but without DNA this stays unchecked. There are 17 residues in the CDR3. Germline V gene lookup returns CDR1 LNHDA and CDR2 SQIVND (reference sequence). This CDR3 reads CASSFTSADRGFDEQFF. Filled out from reference TRBV19 and TRBJ2-1, the complete variable domain reads DGGITQSPKYLFRKEGQNVTLSCEQNLNHDAMYWYRQDPGQGLRLIYYSQIVNDFQKGDIAEGYSVSREKKESFPLTVTSAQKNPTAFYLCASSFTSADRGFDEQFFGPGTRLTVL.

The chain is built from TRBV20-1 and TRBJ2-3. The germline gives CDR1 DFQATT, CDR2 SNEGSKA (reference sequence). The CDR3 runs to 12 residues. The CDR3 spells CSARDHSDTQYF.

The gene calls are TRBV5-1 and TRBJ2-1; TCRdb calls TRBD2, which cannot be checked without DNA. This CDR3 has 14 residues. Germline CDR1 is SGHRS and CDR2 is YFSETQ. CDR3 loop: CGSSPGLADNEQFF.

The V call is TRBV5-5, the J call TRBJ2-1; the D gene TCRdb calls, TRBD1, cannot be checked with no DNA. In germline, CDR1 is SGHKS, CDR2 YYEKEE (reference sequence). There are 16 residues in the CDR3. CDR3 sequence: CASSLGDPGSYNEQFF.

The V and J genes are TRBV20-1 and TRBJ1-2. Per germline, CDR1 DFQATT and CDR2 SNEGSKA (reference sequence). This CDR3 has 12 residues. This CDR3 is CSARDRRGGYTF.

The chain recombines TRBV12-3 or TRBV12-4 with TRBJ2-7; the TRBD2 assignment by TCRdb is unverifiable without DNA. The CDR3 spans 12 residues. This chain's CDR3 is CASRGAAEEQYF.

The chain joins TRBV7-6 to TRBJ2-1. CDR3 length: 13 residues. Germline CDR1 SGHVS, CDR2 FNYEAQ. CDR3 loop: CASIDNTRAEQFF.

The chain combines TRBV4-1 with TRBJ1-3; lacking DNA, the TRBD1 call made by TCRdb goes unchecked. CDR1 MGHRA and CDR2 YSYEKL come from the germline V gene. This CDR3 is built from 16 residues. The CDR3 loop reads CASSQTGLFSGNTIYF.

The gene calls are TRBV14 and TRBJ2-7. CDR1 is SGHDN and CDR2 is FVKESK in the germline V gene. The length of the CDR3 is 16 residues. CDR3: CASSQDLGGGYDEQYF.

The V call is TRBV7-6, the J call TRBJ2-7; TCRdb picks TRBD1, but there is no DNA to check that call. Germline V gene lookup returns CDR1 SGHVS and CDR2 FNYEAQ. The CDR3 contains 14 residues. CDR3 sequence: CASSGRDGGLEQYF.

The chain links TRBV20-1 to TRBJ1-4; no DNA is available, so the TRBD1 call from TCRdb remains unchecked. Germline V gene sequence: CDR1 DFQATT, CDR2 SNEGSKA (reference sequence). The CDR3 totals 13 residues. CDR3 region: CSARWGASEKLFF.

This chain links TRBV7-9 with TRBJ1-4. This CDR3 region has 14 residues. Germline V gene lookup returns CDR1 SEHNR and CDR2 FQNEAQ (reference sequence). The CDR3 sequence: CASSLTGINEKLFF.

The V call is TRBV5-5, the J call TRBJ2-2. The CDR3 is 14 residues long. In germline, CDR1 is SGHKS, CDR2 YYEKEE (reference sequence). This chain's CDR3 is CASSLVYGTGELFF.

J is TRBJ1-2 and V is TRBV6-2 or TRBV6-3. The germline gives CDR1 MNHEY, CDR2 SVGEGT. The CDR3 runs 14 residues. CDR3 sequence: CASSYETIPYGYTF.

The CDR3 here is CASSLVGTSGSFTHEQYF. V usage is TRBV7-2 and J usage is TRBJ2-7; lacking DNA, the TRBD2 call made by TCRdb goes unchecked. Per germline, CDR1 SGHTA and CDR2 FQGNSA. CDR3 size: 18 residues.

The chain links TRBV20-1 to TRBJ2-7; TCRdb lists TRBD2, though no DNA is available to test this call. Germline CDR1 and CDR2: DFQATT and SNEGSKA (reference sequence). The CDR3 consists of 16 residues. The CDR3 is CSARLNRLARGDEQYF.

This chain uses TRBV5-1 with TRBJ2-7. In germline, CDR1 is SGHRS, CDR2 YFSETQ. CDR3 length equals 15 residues. This CDR3 reads CASSLGASQAYEQYF.

This chain uses TRBV5-6 with TRBJ2-3; the TCRdb D gene call, TRBD1, has no DNA to confirm it. This CDR3 spans 14 amino acids. Germline values: CDR1 SGHDT, CDR2 YYEEEE. CDR3 region: CASSYTGLTDTQYF. The full variable domain, completed using reference TRBV5-6 and TRBJ2-3, is DAGVTQSPTHLIKTRGQQVTLRCSPKSGHDTVSWYQQALGQGPQFIFQYYEEEERQRGNFPDRFSGHQFPNYSSELNVNALLLGDSALYLCASSYTGLTDTQYFGPGTRLTVL.

The chain combines TRBV5-1 with TRBJ2-7. CDR1 and CDR2 from the germline V gene are SGHRS and YFSETQ. This CDR3 region has 14 residues. This CDR3 is CASSLGGLSNEQYF.

The V gene is TRBV20-1, the J gene TRBJ2-2. This CDR3 has 15 amino acids. Germline V gene data show CDR1 as DFQATT and CDR2 as SNEGSKA (reference sequence). The CDR3: CSARPQERVTGELFF.

The chain recombines TRBV21-1 with TRBJ1-2; without DNA, the TCRdb call of TRBD1 cannot be checked. TRBV21-1 is a pseudogene segment. The CDR3 runs to 13 residues. The CDR3 region is CASSTRGIYGYTF.